This entry lists 11 T cell receptor beta chains sequenced from one sample in a study of beta chain features in type 1 diabetes. Study-level findings and limits: Among all four CD4+ subsets, Type 1 diabetes patients had TCRB CDR3s that were moderately but significantly shorter.

Their antigens remain unidentified. Expressed TCRB transcripts were sequenced, since all the RNA that had been isolated was reverse transcribed. Sequencing was performed with immunoSEQ multiplex PCR; in TCRdb, only in-frame clones are kept and a portion is missing. The data contain about 160,000 clones, approximately 9% of them singletons. The sample comprised central memory CD4+ T cells from blood. The source is a woman aged 18 to 35 with type 1 diabetes.

This clone appeared a few times. The J gene is TRBJ1-3, the V gene TRBV4-3, with 11 bases matching TRBD1. V shed 4 bases and J 1 base; nucleotides not matched to a gene: 3. The CDR3 is made up of 16 amino acids. Germline CDR1 is LGHNA and CDR2 is YSLEER. The CDR3 nucleotides are TGCGCCAGCAGCCGGGACAGGGGGGATTCTGGAAACACCATATATTTT. Protein product: CASSRDRGDSGNTIYF.

This clone is judged medium-sized. The gene calls are TRBV19 and TRBJ2-1, with D hard to call. Per germline, CDR1 LNHDA and CDR2 SQIVND (reference sequence). V shed 4 bases and J shed 0 bases, with 10 bases lying between them. The CDR3 runs to 15 residues. The CDR3: CASSTSRSSYNEQFF. The CDR3 DNA sequence: TGTGCCAGTAGTACTTCTAGGAGCTCCTACAATGAGCAGTTCTTC.

This clone was seen a few times. This chain joins TRBV11-1 and TRBJ2-3, with a tentative D call TRBD2 (6 bases). The CDR3 spans 17 residues. The V and J ends lost 5 bases and 0 bases respectively, with 18 bases between them. Looked up from germline, CDR1 is SGHAT and CDR2 is FQDESV (reference sequence). CDR3 bases: TGTGCCAGCAGCCCCGCCCGGCGGGGAGAGAGCACAGATACGCAGTATTTT. It is translated as CASSPARRGESTDTQYF.

This clone turned up a few times. This chain connects TRBV6-6 to TRBJ1-2; 9 nucleotides match TRBD1. Germline values: CDR1 MNHNY, CDR2 SVGAGI (reference sequence). The CDR3 runs to 14 residues. V gave up 4 bases and J gave up 3 bases; unmatched junction bases: 3. The CDR3 DNA follows: TGTGCCAGCAGTTCAAGGACAGGGGACTATGGCTACACCTTC. Its protein product is CASSSRTGDYGYTF.

In regard to this clone: One junction end does not reproduce the germline sequence, and a read error may be involved. The CDR3 nucleotides are TGTGCCAGCACCGCCGGGACAGGGGGCACCGATAACTTC. Its protein product is CASTAGTGGTDNF. The genes are TRBV2 and TRBJ2-7; 12 bases map to TRBD1. This CDR3 has 13 residues. Germline V gene data show CDR1 as SNHLY and CDR2 as FYNNEI.

This chain joins TRBV7-2 and TRBJ1-1, with D possibly matching TRBD1 (5 bases). The CDR3 is 12 amino acids. CDR1 SGHTA and CDR2 FQGNSA come from the germline V gene. Trimming stripped 2 bases from V and 10 bases from J, with 11 bases between. The CDR3 DNA follows: TGTGCCAGCAGCTTACGGCAGGGCTTAGCTTTCTTT. Protein sequence: CASSLRQGLAFF.

There are a few counts of this clone. The gene calls are TRBV25-1 and TRBJ2-5, with a possible D match to TRBD1 (6 bases). The germline V gene encodes CDR1 MGHDK and CDR2 SYGVNS. The CDR3 runs to 11 residues. Trimming took off 2 bases at V and 12 bases at J, with 10 bases between the two ends. DNA for the CDR3: TGTGCCAGCAGTGAAGGGGGCGACAAGTACTTC. Residues: CASSEGGDKYF.

This clone occurred a few times. Other DNA sequences of this sample code for an identical CDR3. The chain carries TRBV6-5 and TRBJ1-6; possibly TRBD1 for D (5 bases). Trimming took 0 bases from V and 7 from J, leaving 10 bases between them. The CDR3 is 15 residues long. Germline V gene lookup returns CDR1 MNHEY and CDR2 SVGAGI. DNA of the CDR3: TGTGCCAGCAGTTACTCGGGAGGGGACAATTCACCCCTCCACTTT. Amino acids: CASSYSGGDNSPLHF.

This chain joins TRBV27 and TRBJ1-2; the D is unclear. V was trimmed by 5 bases and J by 2 bases, leaving 12 bases between them. Germline values: CDR1 MNHEY, CDR2 SMNVEV (reference sequence). The CDR3 extends over 14 amino acids. The CDR3: CASSPTQANYGYTF. CDR3 nucleotides: TGTGCCAGCAGTCCGACACAAGCAAACTATGGCTACACCTTC.

The rearrangement joins TRBV5-1 to TRBJ2-1; tentatively, D is TRBD2 (6 bases). The CDR3 consists of 18 residues. The germline CDR1 and CDR2 sequences are SGHRS and YFSETQ. Trimming cost V 3 bases and J 2 bases, with 21 bases left between them. The CDR3 protein is CASSWAGRQLSAYNEQFF. For the CDR3, the DNA is TGCGCCAGCAGCTGGGCAGGGAGGCAACTTAGTGCCTACAATGAGCAGTTCTTC.

The chain employs TRBV7-2 and TRBJ2-5, with TRBD1 matching 7 bases. The trim removed 4 bases at V and 2 bases at J, leaving 4 bases unmatched. The CDR3 length is 14 residues. The germline V gene encodes CDR1 SGHTA and CDR2 FQGNSA. As DNA, the CDR3 is TGTGCCAGCAGCTGGAACAGGGGACAAGAGACCCAGTACTTC. This gives the protein CASSWNRGQETQYF.